The clone carrying this T cell receptor (beta chain) was picked up one time. A read error may be the cause here, since a much bigger clone is one base away. This CDR3 is built from 15 residues. The germline gives CDR1 SGHVS, CDR2 FQNEAQ. V was clipped by 6 bases and J by 2 bases; unmatched bases: 3. Sorted-subset replicate PCR reactions were performed with 200 ng DNA, corresponding to roughly 30,000 T cell genomes. Assay: immunoSEQ multiplex PCR; the TCRdb copy retains only in-frame clones and omits some. The sample consists of about 980,000 clones, around three quarters of them appearing once. The entry originates in a study of shared clonotypes between healthy human individuals.

V gene TRBV7-8 combines with J gene TRBJ2-2; 10 bases are shared with TRBD1. What was sequenced was memory CD4+ T cells sorted from blood. As to subset: CD45RA-negative fraction. The TCR was taken from a man between 18 and 29 years old in good health. The CDR3 DNA reads as TGTGCCAGCAGGCGGGACAGGGGAAACACCGGGGAGCTGTTTTTT. Encoded protein: CASRRDRGNTGELFF.